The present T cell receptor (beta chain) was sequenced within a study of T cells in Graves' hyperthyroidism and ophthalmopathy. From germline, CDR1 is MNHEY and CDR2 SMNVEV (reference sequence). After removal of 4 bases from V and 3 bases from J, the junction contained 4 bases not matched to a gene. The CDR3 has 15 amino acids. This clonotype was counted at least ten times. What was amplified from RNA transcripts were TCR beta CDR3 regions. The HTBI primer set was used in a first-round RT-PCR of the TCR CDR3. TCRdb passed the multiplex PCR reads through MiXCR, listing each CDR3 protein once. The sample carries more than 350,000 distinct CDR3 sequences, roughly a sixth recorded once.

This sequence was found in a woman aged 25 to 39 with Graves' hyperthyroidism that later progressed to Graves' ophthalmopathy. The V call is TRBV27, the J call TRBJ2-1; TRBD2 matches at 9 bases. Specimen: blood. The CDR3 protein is CASSSGTSSYNEQFF. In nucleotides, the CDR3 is TGTGCCAGCAGTTCCGGGACTAGCAGCTACAATGAGCAGTTCTTC.